This T cell receptor (beta chain) was retrieved from a study of blood T cell repertoires in COVID-19. The overall study: Both acute and convalescent COVID-19 samples were obtained from the United States, Italy and Spain.

Profiling relied on immunoSEQ multiplex PCR, and the TCRdb table lists in-frame clones only, not all of them. The table records around 200,000 clones, under 90% of them present only once. The CDR3 spans 15 residues. The germline V and J ends were trimmed by 8 bases and 3 bases, with 20 bases remaining between them. Germline V gives CDR1 LNHDA, CDR2 SQIVND (reference sequence). The sample consisted of peripheral blood. The sequence derives from a person between 70 and 80 years old with COVID-19, enrolled during active disease. V usage is TRBV19 and J usage is TRBJ2-7, with TRBD2 as a possible D gene (5 bases). CDR3 in amino acids: CASSQTVSGVYEQYF. In DNA, the CDR3 is TGTGCCAGTTCCCAAACCGTTTCCGGGGTCTACGAGCAGTACTTC. Complete variable domain (other parts from reference TRBV19 and TRBJ2-7): DGGITQSPKYLFRKEGQNVTLSCEQNLNHDAMYWYRQDPGQGLRLIYYSQIVNDFQKGDIAEGYSVSREKKESFPLTVTSAQKNPTAFYLCASSQTVSGVYEQYFGPGTRLTVT.